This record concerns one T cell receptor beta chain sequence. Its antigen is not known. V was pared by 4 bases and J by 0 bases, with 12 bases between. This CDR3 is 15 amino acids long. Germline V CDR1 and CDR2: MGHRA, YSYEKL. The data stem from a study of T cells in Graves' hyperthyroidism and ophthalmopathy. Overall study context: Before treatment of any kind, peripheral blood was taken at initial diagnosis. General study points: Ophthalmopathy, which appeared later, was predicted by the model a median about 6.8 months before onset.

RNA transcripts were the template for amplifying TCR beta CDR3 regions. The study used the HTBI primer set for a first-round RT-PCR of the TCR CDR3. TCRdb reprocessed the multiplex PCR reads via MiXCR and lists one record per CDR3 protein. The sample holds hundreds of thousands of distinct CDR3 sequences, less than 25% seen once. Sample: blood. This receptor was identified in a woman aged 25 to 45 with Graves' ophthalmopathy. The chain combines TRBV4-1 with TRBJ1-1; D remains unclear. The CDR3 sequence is CASSPQSLMNTEAFF. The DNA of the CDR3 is TGCGCCAGCAGCCCACAGTCCCTCATGAACACTGAAGCTTTCTTT.